A single sample gave rise to the 14 T cell receptor beta chains below, sequenced in a study of blood T cell repertoires in COVID-19. Sequenced by immunoSEQ multiplex PCR; TCRdb stores in-frame clones only, minus some. The table lists some 150,000 clones, about 86% of them singletons. Sequences were obtained from peripheral blood. The origin of the receptors is a woman aged 55-69 years with COVID-19, enrolled during active disease.

Only a few counts were recorded for this clone. The CDR3 here is CASSPHFFGRANEKLFF. For the CDR3, the DNA is TGTGCCAGCAGCCCCCATTTTTTCGGCAGGGCGAATGAAAAACTGTTTTTT. The chain employs TRBV6-2 or TRBV6-3 and TRBJ1-4, with D possibly being TRBD1 (5 bases). Germline assignment: CDR1 MNHEY and CDR2 SVGEGT. V was cut by 6 bases and J by 5 bases, with 22 bases left in between. The CDR3 length is 17 residues.

V usage is TRBV6-6 and J usage is TRBJ1-4; 8 bases are shared with TRBD1. Germline lookup yields CDR1 MNHNY and CDR2 SVGAGI (reference sequence). The CDR3 runs to 14 residues. The V gene end was trimmed by 4 bases and the J gene end by 7 bases; junction bases not matched to a gene: 5. Here the CDR3 DNA reads TGTGCCAGCAGTTCACAGGGGGGAGGTGAAAAACTGTTTTTT. As protein: CASSSQGGGEKLFF.

The chain is built from TRBV12-3 or TRBV12-4 and TRBJ1-1; 8 bases agree with TRBD1. The CDR3 extends over 13 amino acids. The junction had 7 bases not matched to a gene; V was cut back by 3 bases and J by 10 bases. CDR3 nucleotide sequence: TGTGCCAGCAGTTTGGGGCAGGGGGCCTCAGCTTTCTTT. It translates to CASSLGQGASAFF.

The chain recombines TRBV24-1 with TRBJ2-1; 10 bases are shared with TRBD2. With 2 bases clipped from V and 3 bases from J, the junction kept 6 bases outside the gene matches. In germline, CDR1 is KGHDR, CDR2 SFDVKD. The CDR3 is 17 residues long. The DNA of the CDR3 is TGTGCCACCAGTGATTCCCAACTAGCGGGAATCTACAATGAGCAGTTCTTC. Its translation: CATSDSQLAGIYNEQFF.

Here the CDR3 DNA reads TGTGCCAGCAGCCTCGTTGACGGAGGGTCCTACGAGCAGTACTTC. This sequence encodes CASSLVDGGSYEQYF. The genes are TRBV7-2 and TRBJ2-7; weak D call: TRBD2 (6 bases). V shed 5 bases and J shed 1 base, with 15 bases lying between them. The CDR3 totals 15 residues. Germline V CDR1 and CDR2: SGHTA, FQGNSA. Based on the CDR3 plus reference TRBV7-2 and TRBJ2-7, the full variable domain is GAGVSQSPSNKVTEKGKDVELRCDPISGHTALYWYRQSLGQGLEFLIYFQGNSAPDKSGLPSDRFSAERTGGSVSTLTIQRTQQEDSAVYLCASSLVDGGSYEQYFGPGTRLTVT.

V usage is TRBV6-5 and J usage is TRBJ2-3; no reliable D call. The V end lost 2 bases, the J end lost 1 base, and 7 bases lay between the germline ends. Germline loops: CDR1 MNHEY, CDR2 SVGAGI. The CDR3 runs to 14 residues. The CDR3 DNA is TGTGCCAGCAGTTACCGTCCGGGCACAGATACGCAGTATTTT. Encoded protein: CASSYRPGTDTQYF.

The V and J genes are TRBV19 and TRBJ2-3, with D possibly being TRBD2 (6 bases). The CDR3 totals 15 residues. Germline V gene sequence: CDR1 LNHDA, CDR2 SQIVND (reference sequence). Between the trimmed V and J ends, which lost 6 bases and 2 bases, there was a span of 15 bases. The CDR3 nucleotides are TGTGCCAGTAGAGCTTCTGGCGGGATCACAGATACGCAGTATTTT. Its protein product is CASRASGGITDTQYF.

The chain uses TRBV7-9 and TRBJ2-5; weak D call: TRBD2 (7 bases). The CDR3 runs 16 residues. CDR1 and CDR2 from the germline V gene are SEHNR and FQNEAQ (reference sequence). Trimming stripped 4 bases from V and 5 bases from J, with 20 bases between. This chain's CDR3 is CASSSSGGGSWETQYF. Here the CDR3 DNA reads TGTGCCAGCAGCTCCTCTGGGGGCGGGAGCTGGGAGACCCAGTACTTC.

The chain has TRBV3-1 (or the pseudogene TRBV3-2) and TRBJ1-5; D gene unclear. Germline V gene data show CDR1 as LGHDT and CDR2 as YNNKEL (reference sequence). V was shortened by 1 base and J by 7 bases, with 11 bases between the two germline ends. This CDR3 region has 14 residues. CDR3 sequence (DNA): TGTGCCAGCAGCCAAGTGGGCAGTCAGCAGCCCCAGCATTTT. Residues: CASSQVGSQQPQHF.

The gene calls are TRBV18 and TRBJ1-5; D gene uncertain. Germline values: CDR1 KGHSH, CDR2 LQKENI. The CDR3 sequence is 15 residues long. The V end lost 3 bases, the J end lost 3 bases, and 12 bases lay between the germline ends. CDR3 amino acids: CASSPRWRDNQPQHF. CDR3 DNA sequence: TGTGCCAGCTCACCCAGGTGGCGAGACAATCAGCCCCAGCATTTT.

The gene calls are TRBV7-9 and TRBJ2-6; no definite D call. The length of the CDR3 is 14 residues. Germline CDR1 and CDR2: SEHNR and FQNEAQ (reference sequence). V lost 8 bases and J 1 base, leaving 9 bases between the germline ends. CDR3 sequence (DNA): TGTGCCAGCCTACGCCCGTCTGGGGCCAACGTCCTGACTTTC. Translated: CASLRPSGANVLTF.

This chain connects TRBV7-2 to TRBJ1-5; possible D gene TRBD1, 5 bases. With 0 bases removed from V and 2 bases from J, the gap between germline ends came to 11 bases. CDR1 and CDR2 (germline): SGHTA, FQGNSA. This CDR3 is 16 amino acids long. CDR3 DNA sequence: TGTGCCAGCAGCTTAGCGCAGGGCCAGGGCAATCAGCCCCAGCATTTT. It encodes CASSLAQGQGNQPQHF. Complete variable domain (other parts from reference TRBV7-2 and TRBJ1-5): GAGVSQSPSNKVTEKGKDVELRCDPISGHTALYWYRQSLGQGLEFLIYFQGNSAPDKSGLPSDRFSAERTGGSVSTLTIQRTQQEDSAVYLCASSLAQGQGNQPQHFGDGTRLSIL.

This chain links TRBV24-1 with TRBJ2-2; D is uncertain. This CDR3 has 12 amino acids. V was shortened by 6 bases and J by 2 bases, with 3 bases between the two germline ends. Germline CDR1 and CDR2: KGHDR and SFDVKD. CDR3 sequence (DNA): TGTGCCACCAGTCCAAACACCGGGGAGCTGTTTTTT. This encodes CATSPNTGELFF.

This clone has a handful of counts. The gene calls are TRBV5-4 and TRBJ2-7; possibly TRBD1 for D (6 bases). V lost 6 bases, J lost 1 base, and 20 bases lay in between. Germline CDR1 reads SGHNT; CDR2 reads YYREEE (reference sequence). This CDR3 is built from 16 residues. CDR3: CASTHKQGGFSYEQYF. CDR3 DNA sequence: TGTGCCAGCACCCACAAACAGGGCGGTTTTTCCTACGAGCAGTACTTC.